This T cell receptor beta chain is from a study of cytomegalovirus exposure and HLA in healthy donors. Study information: Among about 179 million T cells, an earlier analysis found 117 million unique TCR beta sequences.

PCR involved 60 Vbeta and 13 Jbeta primers. Profiling relied on immunoSEQ multiplex PCR, and the TCRdb table lists in-frame clones only, not all of them. The sample holds around 150,000 clones, roughly 85% seen once. Germline CDR1 is WNHNN and CDR2 is SYGVQD (reference sequence). This CDR3 contains 19 residues. V was clipped by 4 bases and J by 0 bases, with 22 bases between them. Broader study findings: Earlier findings revealed that most TCR beta V segments proved productive either about 87% or about 30% of the time. The classifier reportedly diagnosed cytomegalovirus status with high specificity and sensitivity.

A note on this clone: Its antigen is currently unknown.

The chain joins TRBV10-1 to TRBJ2-1, with TRBD1 as a possible D gene (6 bases). The sequence was obtained from a man aged 18 to 30 in good health and CMV-seropositive. Source material: PBMCs. The CDR3 sequence: CASSGEKYRVGSSYNEQFF. In DNA form, the CDR3 reads TGCGCCAGCAGTGGGGAGAAGTACAGGGTGGGAAGCTCCTACAATGAGCAGTTCTTC.